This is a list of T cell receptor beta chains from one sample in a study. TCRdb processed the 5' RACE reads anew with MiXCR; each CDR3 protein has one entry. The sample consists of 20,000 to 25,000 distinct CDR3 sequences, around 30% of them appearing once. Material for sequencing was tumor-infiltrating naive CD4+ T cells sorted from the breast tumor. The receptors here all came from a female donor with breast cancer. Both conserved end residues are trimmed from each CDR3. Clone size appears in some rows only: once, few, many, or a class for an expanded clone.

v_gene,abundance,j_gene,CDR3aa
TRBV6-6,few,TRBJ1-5,ASRDSSNQPQH
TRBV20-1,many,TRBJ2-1,SASPMRLAGNNEQF
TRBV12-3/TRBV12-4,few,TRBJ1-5,ASSPGQGNNQPQH
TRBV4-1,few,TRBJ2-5,ASSRAIGYQETQY
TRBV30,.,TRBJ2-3,AWGRQGTDTQY
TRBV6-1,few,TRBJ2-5,ASRVGTPETQY
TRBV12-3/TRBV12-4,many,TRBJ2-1,ASSHLGIAGGNEQF
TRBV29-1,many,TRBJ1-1,SVTGGNTEAF
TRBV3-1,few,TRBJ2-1,ASSQTSGRAYNEQF
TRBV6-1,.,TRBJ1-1,TSSEAVANTEAF
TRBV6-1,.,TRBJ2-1,ASSARQGANNNEQF
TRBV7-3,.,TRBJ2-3,ASSSGFGGTDTQY
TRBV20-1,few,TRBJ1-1,SARGASNTEAF
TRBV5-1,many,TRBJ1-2,ASNAVGDRYGYT
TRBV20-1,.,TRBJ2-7,SARPNGLASTEEQY
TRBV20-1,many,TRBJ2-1,SARPRVSGNEQF
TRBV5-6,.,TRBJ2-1,ASSLQGFSYNEQF
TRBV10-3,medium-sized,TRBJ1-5,AISDQGRPQH
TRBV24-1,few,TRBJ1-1,ATSGGTGEAF
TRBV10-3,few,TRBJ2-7,AISEGQGTYEQY
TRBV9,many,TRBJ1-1,ASSVAGAGAEAF
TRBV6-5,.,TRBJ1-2,ASRYSNYGYT
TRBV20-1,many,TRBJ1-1,SGGGPENTEAF
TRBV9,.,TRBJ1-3,ASSVVSSGNTIY
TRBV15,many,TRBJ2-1,ATSDRAFEGNEQF
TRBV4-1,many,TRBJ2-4,ASTQQAALAKNIQY
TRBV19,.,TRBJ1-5,AFDSNQPQH
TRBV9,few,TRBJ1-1,ASSVGGPNTEAF
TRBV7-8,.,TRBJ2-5,ASSSDRGGERETQY
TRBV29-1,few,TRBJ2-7,SAVGDRCSYEQY
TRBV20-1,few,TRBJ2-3,SARLYSSTDTQY
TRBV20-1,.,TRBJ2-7,SVRGAVSYEQY
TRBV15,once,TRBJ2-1,ATSTGLVNEQF
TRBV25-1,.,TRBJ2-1,ASSEGRDRGDNEQF
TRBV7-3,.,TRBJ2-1,ASSQTSERNEQF
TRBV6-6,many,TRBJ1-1,ASRNMGGTEAF
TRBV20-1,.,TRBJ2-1,SARDPSGRSEQF
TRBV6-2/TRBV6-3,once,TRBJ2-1,ASGTGTGQF
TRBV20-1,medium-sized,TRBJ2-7,SALTPPGQGAQEQY